This T cell receptor (beta chain) came from a study of CD8+CD57+ T cells in acquired aplastic anemia. This clonotype showed up many times. Sequenced patients had shown CD8+CD57+ cell expansion by flow cytometry. The germline V gene encodes CDR1 SEHNR and CDR2 FQNEAQ (reference sequence). The CDR3 is 15 residues long. Deletions cut 5 bases from V and 0 bases from J, with 11 bases between. Genomic DNA acted as the template from which TCR beta VDJ combination and CDR3 sequence profiling were carried out. MiXCR, applied by TCRdb to the reads, yields one record per CDR3 protein. The sample has roughly 200,000 distinct CDR3 sequences; about 62% are singletons.

The sample comprised sorted CD4+, CD8+, or CD8+CD57+ T cells (not recorded which) from PBMCs. V gene TRBV7-9 combines with J gene TRBJ2-1; D is unclear. This clonotype was obtained from a human donor with aplastic anemia. The CDR3 coding sequence is TGTGCCAGCAGCGCAGAGGTGAGCTCCTACAATGAGCAGTTCTTC. Residues: CASSAEVSSYNEQFF.